This is a list of T cell receptor beta chains from one sample in a study of tumor-infiltrating lymphocytes in primary liver carcinoma. TCRdb processed the multiplex PCR reads anew with MiXCR; each CDR3 protein has one entry. The table includes more than 60,000 distinct CDR3 sequences, roughly three quarters detected once. Sample: liver tumor tissue from sampling region 4. The receptors derive from a man aged 40-55 years with primary liver carcinoma and hepatitis B virus infection. Both conserved end residues are part of each CDR3. Each record gives: CDR3 length, clone size, D gene, V gene, J gene, CDR3 protein, CDR3 DNA. The D gene is left open where the match is weak. Only part of the rows carry a size: once, few, many, or a class if the clone is expanded.

12	many	-	TRBV29-1	TRBJ1-4	CSYRAVNEKLFF	TGCAGCTACCGGGCCGTTAATGAAAAACTGTTTTTT
15	medium-sized	-	TRBV11-2	TRBJ2-1	CASSVDRPSYNEQFF	TGTGCCAGCAGCGTCGACAGGCCCTCCTACAATGAGCAGTTCTTC
17	-	-	TRBV4-1	TRBJ2-6	CASSQGPGATGTGVLTF	TGCGCCAGCAGCCAAGGTCCAGGAGCCACTGGGACCGGCGTCCTGACTTTC
16	-	-	TRBV11-2	TRBJ2-5	CASILVPASVQEIQYF	TGTGCCAGCATCTTAGTCCCGGCTAGCGTGCAAGAGATCCAGTACTTC
16	once	TRBD2	TRBV11-1	TRBJ2-1	CASISRPSGRIYGRFF	TGTGCCAGCATCTCGCGCCCCAGCGGGAGGATCTATGGGCGGTTCTTC
15	-	TRBD2	TRBV6-1	TRBJ2-5	CASSELAGKEETQHF	TGTGCCAGCAGTGAACTAGCGGGAAAGGAAGAGACCCAGCACTTC
15	-	-	TRBV10-2	TRBJ1-1	CVSSESTSLNTETFF	TGCGTCAGCAGTGAGTCGACAAGTCTGAACACTGAAACTTTCTTT
14	once	-	TRBV7-9	TRBJ2-2	CAISLDSLTGELFF	TGTGCCATCAGCTTAGACAGTTTGACCGGGGAGCTGTTTTTT
16	-	TRBD2	TRBV4-2	TRBJ2-7	CGSSQDPTSGSHEQYF	TGTGGCAGCAGCCAAGATCCGACTAGCGGGAGCCACGAGCAGTACTTC
14	few	TRBD1	TRBV2	TRBJ2-5	CASSFFTGDETQYF	TGTGCCAGCAGCTTCTTCACAGGGGACGAGACCCAGTACTTC
13	-	-	TRBV6-1	TRBJ2-7	CARSEWVFYVKYF	TGTGCCAGAAGTGAATGGGTTTTCTACGTGAAGTACTTC
14	-	-	TRBV6-5	TRBJ1-5	CASSYRFGNQSQHF	TGTGCCAGCAGTTACAGGTTTGGCAATCAGTCCCAGCATTTT
13	many	-	TRBV6-2/TRBV6-3	TRBJ2-1	CASSPGTQENGFF	TGTGCCAGCTCCCCCGGGACTCAAGAGAACGGGTTCTTC
14	-	TRBD2	TRBV20-1	TRBJ2-1	CSAAGGGFNNEQFF	TGCAGTGCCGCCGGCGGGGGGTTTAACAATGAGCAGTTCTTC
14	many	-	TRBV2	TRBJ1-4	CASRATTTNEKLFF	TGTGCCAGCAGGGCCACGACAACTAATGAAAAACTGTTTTTT
14	-	-	TRBV7-9	TRBJ2-5	CASSFATGYETQYF	TGTGCCAGCAGCTTTGCAACTGGCTATGAGACCCAGTACTTC
16	-	-	TRBV6-5	TRBJ2-1	CASSGLAEGPENEQFF	TGTGCCAGCAGCGGATTAGCGGAAGGGCCGGAGAATGAGCAGTTCTTC
11	-	TRBD1	TRBV13	TRBJ2-2	CVSSLGQGLFF	TGTGTCAGCAGCCTCGGACAGGGGCTGTTTTTT
13	-	-	TRBV6-5	TRBJ1-5	CAVGLGSNQPQHF	TGTGCCGTCGGGCTCGGTAGCAATCAGCCCCAGCATTTT
14	-	-	TRBV11-2	TRBJ2-1	CTNSSAGPGNEQFF	TGTACCAACAGTTCAGCGGGCCCAGGGAATGAACAGTTCTTC
15	once	-	TRBV6-6	TRBJ1-1	CASSYQTVANTEAFF	TGTGCCAGCAGTTACCAGACAGTGGCGAACACTGAAGCTTTCTTT
13	many	-	TRBV29-1	TRBJ2-7	CSVERTVPGEQYF	TGCAGCGTTGAGCGGACAGTCCCGGGGGAGCAGTACTTC
16	-	TRBD2	TRBV4-2	TRBJ2-7	CASSHYLAEGPGDQYF	TGTGCCAGCAGCCATTACCTAGCGGAAGGGCCGGGAGACCAGTACTTC
18	-	TRBD2	TRBV20-1	TRBJ2-3	CSANPFATSGSATDTPYF	TGCAGTGCTAATCCCTTTGCGACTAGCGGGAGTGCTACAGATACGCCGTATTTT
14	many	TRBD1	TRBV5-1	TRBJ2-2	CASKTGGNTGELFF	TGCGCCAGCAAGACAGGGGGGAACACCGGGGAGCTGTTTTTT
18	-	TRBD2	TRBV4-2	TRBJ2-3	CAISPQGAGGGGTDTQYF	TGTGCCATCAGCCCCCAGGGAGCGGGAGGGGGGGGCACAGATACGCAATATTTT
12	-	-	TRBV7-3	TRBJ2-1	CASSLNAEVQFF	TGTGCCAGCAGCTTAAATGCAGAGGTGCAGTTCTTC
16	once	-	TRBV28	TRBJ2-7	CASCSPSLSTDYEQYF	TGTGCCAGCTGTTCCCCTTCCCTCTCGACAGACTACGAGCAGTACTTC
14	-	-	TRBV12-3/TRBV12-4	TRBJ2-5	CASSLGQTKETQYF	TGTGCCAGCAGTTTAGGGCAGACAAAAGAGACCCAGTACTTC
16	-	-	TRBV11-2	TRBJ2-5	CASRPRDSDYQETKYF	TGTGCCAGCAGACCCCGGGACTCGGACTACCAAGAGACCAAGTACTTC
15	-	TRBD2	TRBV19	TRBJ2-7	CASSSRTRGSYEQYF	TGTGCCAGTAGTTCACGGACTAGAGGGTCCTACGAGCAGTACTTC
18	few	-	TRBV6-6	TRBJ2-7	CTSSYLRPVRDLYYEQYF	TGTACCAGCAGTTACCTCCGCCCCGTGCGGGACTTGTATTACGAGCAGTACTTC
15	-	TRBD2	TRBV18	TRBJ2-3	CASSLAGTSPDTQYF	TGTGCCAGCTCACTAGCGGGGACTAGCCCAGATACGCAGTATTTT
17	many	TRBD2	TRBV4-1	TRBJ2-1	CASSQGDTGGPLIEQFF	TGCGCCAGCAGCCAGGGGGACACGGGAGGGCCTCTCATTGAGCAGTTCTTC
14	many	-	TRBV6-5	TRBJ1-6	CASSLQGSNSPLHF	TGTGCCAGCAGTTTACAGGGTAGCAATTCACCCCTCCACTTT
17	-	TRBD2	TRBV4-1	TRBJ2-5	CASSLTRTSGTQETQYF	TGCGCCAGCAGTCTAACAAGGACTAGCGGGACCCAAGAGACCCAGTACTTC
16	many	-	TRBV12-3/TRBV12-4	TRBJ2-5	CASSPRGETREETQYF	TGTGCCAGCAGTCCGCGGGGAGAGACTAGGGAAGAGACCCAGTACTTC
14	-	TRBD2	TRBV10-3	TRBJ2-5	CAISDGQGGETRYF	TGTGCCATCAGTGATGGGCAGGGAGGGGAGACCCGGTACTTC
16	-	-	TRBV11-2	TRBJ2-7	CARSPPRTGYVCEQYF	-
16	-	-	TRBV11-1	TRBJ1-5	CGSSKGLAVNTDTQHF	TGTGGCAGCAGCAAGGGACTAGCGGTTAACACAGATACCCAGCATTTT
12	-	-	TRBV15	TRBJ2-5	CATSGSPETQYF	TGTGCCACCAGCGGATCACCAGAGACCCAGTACTTC
14	-	-	TRBV28	TRBJ2-7	CASTLWGSSYEQYF	TGTGCCAGCACTTTGTGGGGCAGCTCCTACGAGCAGTACTTC